Described below is a single TCR beta chain sequence and its context. These data come from a study of blood T cell repertoires in COVID-19. Overall study: Acute and convalescent COVID-19 specimens originated in the United States, Italy and Spain. PBMCs, B-cell-depleted T cells, or T cells were the source of the cDNA or gDNA that made up the material.

Original processing notes: Scientists estimated how many nucleated cells there were by amplifying reference gene primers. Assay used: immunoSEQ multiplex PCR; TCRdb lists only in-frame clones, some missing. From that table come the V and J calls and clone size; the DNA was used to work out D and trimming. The sample holds over 75,000 clones, approximately 88% seen once. Sequenced: peripheral blood. This TCR was sampled from a woman of 80 years or more with active or convalescent COVID-19.

The CDR3 is CASSQIDRGRPYEQYF. The CDR3 region has the DNA TGTGCCAGCAGCCAAATAGACAGGGGCCGACCTTACGAGCAGTACTTC. The J gene is TRBJ2-7, the V gene TRBV3-1 (or the pseudogene TRBV3-2); 8 nucleotides match TRBD1. This CDR3 spans 16 amino acids. Per the germline V gene, CDR1 is LGHDT and CDR2 is YNNKEL (reference sequence). J gave up 4 bases and V 2 bases, and 10 bases lay outside the gene matches.